The rows below give T cell receptor beta chains drawn from one sample of a study of blood T cell repertoires in COVID-19. Here immunoSEQ multiplex PCR was the method, and the copy in TCRdb shows in-frame clones only, minus some. The repertoire holds some 200,000 clones, 80% to 90% seen once, with roughly a tenth in the top ten. Sequencing used peripheral blood. The source is a woman older than 75 with COVID-19, enrolled during active disease. Both conserved end residues are part of each CDR3. The D gene is left open where the match is weak. Clone size is stated in some rows and not others, as once, few, many or a class when expanded.

d_call j_call v_call clone_size cdr3_aa cdr3_nt
TRBD1 TRBJ2-1 TRBV7-9 NA CASSLVGTGGNEQFF TGTGCCAGCAGCTTAGTGGGGACAGGGGGCAATGAGCAGTTCTTC
NA TRBJ1-4 TRBV9 NA CASSLDSATNEKLFF TGTGCCAGCAGCCTCGACAGTGCAACTAATGAAAAACTGTTTTTT
TRBD1 TRBJ2-2 TRBV6-5 NA CASRPGQGPTGELFF TGTGCCAGCAGACCGGGACAGGGGCCCACCGGGGAGCTGTTTTTT
TRBD1 TRBJ2-7 TRBV10-3 NA CAITGQGNEEQYF TGTGCCATCACGGGACAGGGAAATGAAGAGCAGTACTTC
TRBD2 TRBJ2-5 TRBV5-6 NA CASSLRGGQETQYF TGTGCCAGCAGTCTGCGGGGGGGCCAAGAGACCCAGTACTTC
NA TRBJ2-3 TRBV24-1 NA CATSDTAGVYSDTQYF TGTGCCACCAGTGATACGGCAGGGGTGTATTCAGATACGCAGTATTTT
TRBD2 TRBJ2-5 TRBV5-1 NA CASSSTSGGIQETQYF TGCGCCAGCAGCTCTACTAGCGGGGGCATCCAAGAGACCCAGTACTTC
TRBD1 TRBJ1-1 TRBV6-6 many CASSYSTGMNTEAFF TGTGCCAGCAGTTACTCGACAGGGATGAACACTGAAGCTTTCTTT
TRBD1 TRBJ1-2 TRBV7-9 NA CASSLGKDRDGYTF TGTGCCAGCAGCTTAGGGAAAGACAGGGATGGCTACACCTTC
NA TRBJ1-3 TRBV6-2/TRBV6-3 NA CASSYGHLSGNTIYF TGTGCCAGCAGTTACGGGCACCTCTCTGGAAACACCATATATTTT
NA TRBJ1-2 TRBV6-5 NA CASSYSRPGAGYGYTF TGTGCCAGCAGTTACTCGAGGCCAGGGGCTGGCTATGGCTACACCTTC
NA TRBJ1-2 TRBV3-1/TRBV3-2 NA CASSHSGVGYTF TGTGCCAGCAGCCATTCGGGGGTCGGCTACACCTTC
TRBD1 TRBJ2-6 TRBV10-3 once CAISAGTGHNSGANVLTF TGTGCCATCAGTGCGGGGACAGGGCATAACTCTGGGGCCAACGTCCTGACTTTC
TRBD1 TRBJ1-2 TRBV6-5 NA CASRVQGSKGYTF TGTGCCAGCAGAGTACAGGGGAGTAAAGGCTACACCTTC
TRBD1 TRBJ2-2 TRBV18 NA CASSSQGALVAGELFF TGTGCCAGCTCATCCCAGGGGGCCCTCGTGGCCGGGGAGCTGTTTTTT